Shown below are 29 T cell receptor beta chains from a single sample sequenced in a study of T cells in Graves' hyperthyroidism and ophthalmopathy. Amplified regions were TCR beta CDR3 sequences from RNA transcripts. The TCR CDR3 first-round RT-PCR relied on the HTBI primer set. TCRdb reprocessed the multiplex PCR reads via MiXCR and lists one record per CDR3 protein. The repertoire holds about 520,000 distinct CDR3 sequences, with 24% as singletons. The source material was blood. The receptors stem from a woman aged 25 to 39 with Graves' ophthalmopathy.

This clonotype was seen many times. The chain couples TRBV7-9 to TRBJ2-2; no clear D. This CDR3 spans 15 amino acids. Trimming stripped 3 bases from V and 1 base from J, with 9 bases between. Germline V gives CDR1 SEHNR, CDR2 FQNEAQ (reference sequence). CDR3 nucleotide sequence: TGTGCCAGCAGCTTTCCCCGACTGAACACCGGGGAGCTGTTTTTT. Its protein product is CASSFPRLNTGELFF.

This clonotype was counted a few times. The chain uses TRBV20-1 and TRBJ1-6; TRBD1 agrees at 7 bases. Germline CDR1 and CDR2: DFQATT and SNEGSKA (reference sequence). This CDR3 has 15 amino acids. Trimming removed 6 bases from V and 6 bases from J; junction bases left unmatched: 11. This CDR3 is CSAATGMISNSPLHF. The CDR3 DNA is TGCAGTGCGGCGACAGGGATGATTAGTAATTCACCCCTCCACTTT.

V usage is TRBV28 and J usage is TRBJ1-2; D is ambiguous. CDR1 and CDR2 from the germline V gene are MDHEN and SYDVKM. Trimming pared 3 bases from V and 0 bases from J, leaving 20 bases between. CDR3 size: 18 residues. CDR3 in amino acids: CASSFLGRRRTANYGYTF. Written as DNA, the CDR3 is TGTGCCAGCAGTTTTCTGGGAAGACGCCGTACAGCTAACTATGGCTACACCTTC.

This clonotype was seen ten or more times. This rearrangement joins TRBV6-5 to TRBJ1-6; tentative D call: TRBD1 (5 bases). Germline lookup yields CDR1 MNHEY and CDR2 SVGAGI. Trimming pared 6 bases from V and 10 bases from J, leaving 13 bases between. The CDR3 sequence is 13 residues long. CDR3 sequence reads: CASRRGERSPLHF. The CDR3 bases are TGTGCCAGCAGGCGGGGGGAGAGGTCACCCCTCCACTTT.

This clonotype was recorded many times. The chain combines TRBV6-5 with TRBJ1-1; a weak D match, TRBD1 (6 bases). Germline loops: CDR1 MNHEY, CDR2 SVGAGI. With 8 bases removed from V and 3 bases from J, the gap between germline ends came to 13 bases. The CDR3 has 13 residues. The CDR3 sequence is CASVSYRDTEAFF. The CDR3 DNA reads TGTGCCAGCGTCTCCTACAGGGACACTGAAGCTTTCTTT.

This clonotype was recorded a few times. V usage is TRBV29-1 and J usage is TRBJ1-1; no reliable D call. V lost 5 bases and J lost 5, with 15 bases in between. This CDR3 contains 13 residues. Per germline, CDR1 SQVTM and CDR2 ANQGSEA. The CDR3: CSVLLGRGTEAFF. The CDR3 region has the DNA TGCAGCGTTCTCTTAGGTCGGGGAACTGAAGCTTTCTTT. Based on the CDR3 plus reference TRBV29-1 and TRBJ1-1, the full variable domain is SAVISQKPSRDICQRGTSLTIQCQVDSQVTMMFWYRQQPGQSLTLIATANQGSEATYESGFVIDKFPISRPNLTFSTLTVSNMSPEDSSIYLCSVLLGRGTEAFFGQGTRLTVV.

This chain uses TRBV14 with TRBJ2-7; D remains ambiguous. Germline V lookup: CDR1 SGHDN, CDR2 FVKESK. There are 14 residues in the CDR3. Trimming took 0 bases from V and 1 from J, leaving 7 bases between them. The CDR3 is CASSQDWLSYEQYF. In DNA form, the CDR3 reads TGTGCCAGCAGCCAAGATTGGCTTTCCTACGAGCAGTACTTC.

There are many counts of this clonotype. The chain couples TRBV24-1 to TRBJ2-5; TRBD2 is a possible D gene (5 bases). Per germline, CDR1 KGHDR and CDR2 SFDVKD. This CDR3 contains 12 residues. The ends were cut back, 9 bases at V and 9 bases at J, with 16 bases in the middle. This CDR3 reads CATRDQKEAQYF. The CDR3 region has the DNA TGTGCCACCCGAGACCAGAAGGAGGCCCAGTACTTC.

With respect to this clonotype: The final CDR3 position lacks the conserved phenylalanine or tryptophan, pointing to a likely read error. CDR3: CASSLLRGDLNTEAFS. The CDR3 DNA follows: TGCGCCAGCAGCTTACTCAGGGGCGATCTGAACACTGAAGCTTTCTCT. This chain connects TRBV5-1 to TRBJ1-1; the D gene is possibly TRBD1 (6 bases). Germline CDR1 reads SGHRS; CDR2 reads YFSETQ. This CDR3 is 16 amino acids long. V lost 2 bases and J 0 bases, leaving 14 bases between the germline ends.

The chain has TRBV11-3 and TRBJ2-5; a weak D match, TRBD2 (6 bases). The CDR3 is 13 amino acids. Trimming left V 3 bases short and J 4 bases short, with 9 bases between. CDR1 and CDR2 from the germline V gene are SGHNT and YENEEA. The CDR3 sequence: CASSLEGLETQYF. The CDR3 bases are TGTGCCAGCAGCTTGGAGGGTTTAGAGACCCAGTACTTC.

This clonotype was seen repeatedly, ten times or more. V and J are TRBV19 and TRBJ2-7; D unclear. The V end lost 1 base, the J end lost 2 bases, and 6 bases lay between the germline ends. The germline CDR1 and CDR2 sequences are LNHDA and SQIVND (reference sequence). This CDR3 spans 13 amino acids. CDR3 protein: CASSIGFAYEQYF. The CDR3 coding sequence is TGTGCCAGTAGTATAGGTTTTGCCTACGAGCAGTACTTC.

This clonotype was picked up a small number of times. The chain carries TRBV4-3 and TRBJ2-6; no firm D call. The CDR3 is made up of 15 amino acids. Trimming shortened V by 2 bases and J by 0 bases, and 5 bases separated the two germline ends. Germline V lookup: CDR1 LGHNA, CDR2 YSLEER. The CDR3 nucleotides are TGCGCCAGCAGCCAACGAAGCTCTGGGGCCAACGTCCTGACTTTC. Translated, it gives CASSQRSSGANVLTF.

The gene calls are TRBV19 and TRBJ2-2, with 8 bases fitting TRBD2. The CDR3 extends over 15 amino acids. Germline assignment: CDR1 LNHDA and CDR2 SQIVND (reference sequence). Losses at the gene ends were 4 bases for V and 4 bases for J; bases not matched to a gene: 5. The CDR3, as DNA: TGTGCCAGTAGTAAGGTTAGCGGGGTCACCGGGGAGCTGTTTTTT. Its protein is CASSKVSGVTGELFF. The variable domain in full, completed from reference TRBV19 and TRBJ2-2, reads DGGITQSPKYLFRKEGQNVTLSCEQNLNHDAMYWYRQDPGQGLRLIYYSQIVNDFQKGDIAEGYSVSREKKESFPLTVTSAQKNPTAFYLCASSKVSGVTGELFFGEGSRLTVL.

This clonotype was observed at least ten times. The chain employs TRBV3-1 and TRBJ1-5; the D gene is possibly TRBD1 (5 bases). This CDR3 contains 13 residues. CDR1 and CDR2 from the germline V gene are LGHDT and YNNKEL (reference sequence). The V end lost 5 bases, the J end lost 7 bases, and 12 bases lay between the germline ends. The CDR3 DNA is TGTGCCAGCAGCGGGGGGTTCGGGCAGCCCCAGCATTTT. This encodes CASSGGFGQPQHF.

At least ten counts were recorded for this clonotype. This CDR3 is CASSHTGGGTEAFF. CDR3 nucleotides: TGTGCCAGCAGTCACACAGGGGGAGGCACTGAAGCTTTCTTT. The chain joins TRBV12-3 or TRBV12-4 to TRBJ1-1, with TRBD1 matching 8 bases. Trimming at V came to 5 bases and at J to 4 bases, leaving 6 bases not matched to a gene. CDR3 size: 14 residues.

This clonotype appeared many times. The CDR3 bases are TGTGCCAGCACCCCGGCGGGGGGCGACGGCGAGCAGTACTTC. It yields the protein CASTPAGGDGEQYF. V and J are TRBV6-5 and TRBJ2-7, with 8 bases fitting TRBD2. The CDR3 runs to 14 residues. With V trimmed by 7 bases and J by 6 bases, 11 bases remained unmatched. Per germline, CDR1 MNHEY and CDR2 SVGAGI.

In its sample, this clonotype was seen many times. The DNA of the CDR3 is TGTGCCAGCAGCCAAGATATTGGGGGTACTGAAGCTTTCTTT. Its translation: CASSQDIGGTEAFF. The rearrangement links TRBV3-1 to TRBJ1-1, with D tentatively TRBD1 (5 bases). The CDR3 covers 14 residues. From germline, CDR1 is LGHDT and CDR2 YNNKEL (reference sequence). Trimming pared 0 bases from V and 5 bases from J, leaving 10 bases between.

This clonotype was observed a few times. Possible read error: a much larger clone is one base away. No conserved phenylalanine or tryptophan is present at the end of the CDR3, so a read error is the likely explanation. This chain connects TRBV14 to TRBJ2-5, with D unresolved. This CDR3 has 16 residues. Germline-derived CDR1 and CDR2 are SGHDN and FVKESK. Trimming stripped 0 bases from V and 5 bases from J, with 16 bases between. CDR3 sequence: CASSQDRQDWQETQYS. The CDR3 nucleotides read TGTGCCAGCAGCCAAGATCGCCAGGATTGGCAGGAGACCCAGTACTCC.

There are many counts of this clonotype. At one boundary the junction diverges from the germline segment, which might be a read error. The CDR3 loop is CSSSLVGGINQPQHF. The DNA of the CDR3 is TGCTCCAGCAGCTTAGTGGGCGGCATTAATCAGCCCCAGCATTTT. V and J are TRBV7-2 and TRBJ1-5; unclear D gene. The length of the CDR3 is 15 residues. Germline V gene data show CDR1 as SGHTA and CDR2 as FQGNSA.

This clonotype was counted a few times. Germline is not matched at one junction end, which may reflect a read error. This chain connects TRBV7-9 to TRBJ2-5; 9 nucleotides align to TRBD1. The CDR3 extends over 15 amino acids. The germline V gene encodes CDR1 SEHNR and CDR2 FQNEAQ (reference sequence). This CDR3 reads CASSLSGQGIEAQYF. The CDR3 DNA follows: TGTGCCAGCAGCTTATCGGGACAGGGCATAGAGGCCCAGTACTTC.

The CDR3 sequence: CATTSGPSSYEQYF. The DNA of the CDR3 is TGTGCCACCACTAGCGGCCCGAGCTCCTACGAGCAGTACTTC. V and J are TRBV12-3 or TRBV12-4 and TRBJ2-7, with 8 bases that match TRBD2. The trim removed 10 bases at V and 0 bases at J, leaving 8 bases unmatched. This CDR3 spans 14 amino acids.

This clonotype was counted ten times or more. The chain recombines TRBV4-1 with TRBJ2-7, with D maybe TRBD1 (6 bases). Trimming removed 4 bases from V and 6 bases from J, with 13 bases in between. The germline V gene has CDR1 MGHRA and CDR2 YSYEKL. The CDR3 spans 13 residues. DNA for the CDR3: TGCGCCAGCAGCCTAGGACAGCGGCTCGAGCAGTACTTC. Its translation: CASSLGQRLEQYF.

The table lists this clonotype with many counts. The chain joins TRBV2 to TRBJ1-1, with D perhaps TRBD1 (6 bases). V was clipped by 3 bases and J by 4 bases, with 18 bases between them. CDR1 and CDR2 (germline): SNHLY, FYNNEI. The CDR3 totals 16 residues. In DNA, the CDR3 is TGTGCCAGCAGTGATGATTGGCAGGGGATGAGCACTGAAGCTTTCTTT. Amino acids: CASSDDWQGMSTEAFF.

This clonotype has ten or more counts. CDR3 loop: CASREVWTEAFF. The CDR3 coding sequence is TGTGCGAGTAGGGAGGTATGGACTGAAGCTTTCTTT. This chain joins TRBV30 and TRBJ1-1; D not certain. Germline V gene sequence: CDR1 GTSNPN, CDR2 SVGIG (reference sequence). The CDR3 is 12 residues long.

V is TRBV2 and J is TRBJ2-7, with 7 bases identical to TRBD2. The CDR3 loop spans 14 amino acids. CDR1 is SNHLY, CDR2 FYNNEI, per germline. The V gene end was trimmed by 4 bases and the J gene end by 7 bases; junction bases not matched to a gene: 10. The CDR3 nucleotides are TGTGCCAGCAGTGCCGGGACTACCGCCGGGGAGCAGTACTTC. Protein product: CASSAGTTAGEQYF.

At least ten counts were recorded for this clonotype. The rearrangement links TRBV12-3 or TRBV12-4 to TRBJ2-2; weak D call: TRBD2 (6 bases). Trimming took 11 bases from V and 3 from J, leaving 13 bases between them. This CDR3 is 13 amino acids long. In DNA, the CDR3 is TGTGCCGCGGGGAAATATCACACCGGGGAGCTGTTTTTT. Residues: CAAGKYHTGELFF.

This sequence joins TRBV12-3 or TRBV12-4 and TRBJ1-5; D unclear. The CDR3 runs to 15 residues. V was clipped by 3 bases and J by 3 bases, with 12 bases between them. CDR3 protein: CASSFGWSVNQPQHF. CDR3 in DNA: TGTGCCAGCAGTTTCGGGTGGTCAGTCAATCAGCCCCAGCATTTT.

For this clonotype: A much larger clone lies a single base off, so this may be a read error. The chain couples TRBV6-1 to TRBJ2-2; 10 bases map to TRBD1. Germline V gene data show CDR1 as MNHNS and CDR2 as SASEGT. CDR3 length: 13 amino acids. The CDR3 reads CASRDRGAGELCF. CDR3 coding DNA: TGTGCCAGCCGGGACAGGGGCGCCGGGGAGCTGTGTTTT.

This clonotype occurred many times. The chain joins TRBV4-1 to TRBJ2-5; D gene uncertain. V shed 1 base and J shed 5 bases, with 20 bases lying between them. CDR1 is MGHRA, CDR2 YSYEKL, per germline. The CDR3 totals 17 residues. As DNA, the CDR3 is TGCGCCAGCAGCCAAGTAAATTTTCTGGGTGTTAGGGAGACCCAGTACTTC. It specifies CASSQVNFLGVRETQYF.